This T cell receptor beta chain was recovered during a study of regulatory and conventional T cells in RAG deficiency. Sequencing used immunoSEQ multiplex PCR; TCRdb keeps in-frame clones, though not all of them. Of 9,500 to 15,000 clones in the sample, roughly 94% are singletons; the top ten hold approximately 1.5%. The ends were cut back, 7 bases at V and 6 bases at J, with 16 bases in the middle. The CDR3 contains 14 residues. Germline V gives CDR1 SGHRS, CDR2 YFSETQ. Genomic DNA came from blood regulatory T cells gated CD4+ CD25-high CD127-low. These records were also assigned to another study, of regulatory T cells. That publication notes: Primers: 52 TRBV forward and 13 TRBJ reverse.

The clonotype originates from a human donor in good health. Sample: CD127- CD25+ CD4+ Tregs sorted from blood. The chain couples TRBV5-1 to TRBJ2-2; perhaps TRBD2 as D (6 bases). In DNA, the CDR3 is TGCGCCAGCTCGGGACTCCCGGTCGCCGGGGAGCTGTTTTTT. Translation: CASSGLPVAGELFF.